This T cell receptor (beta chain) was found in a study of CD8 T cells in ankylosing spondylitis. TCRdb re-called the 5' RACE reads through MiXCR, storing one row per CDR3 protein. The sample lists around 250,000 distinct CDR3 sequences; 15% to 20% were seen once. The trim removed 1 base at V and 4 bases at J, leaving 9 bases unmatched. The CDR3 has 18 residues. Germline values: CDR1 MGHDK, CDR2 SYGVNS. This clonotype was detected a few times. What it binds is unknown. Whole-study findings and limits: With a CD8+ phenotype, disease-linked clones were relatively rare in peripheral blood. There were earlier reports of some motif variants in reactive arthritis synovial fluid and blood. Apparently characteristic of ankylosing spondylitis blood was a TCR beta motif (roughly eight highly homologous variants).

The sequencing input was blood, either unsorted or a sorted T cell fraction (not recorded which). The V call is TRBV25-1, the J call TRBJ2-2; 10 nucleotides align to TRBD2. The clonotype was recovered from a male donor with ankylosing spondylitis or in good health (not recorded which). The CDR3 DNA sequence: TGTGCCAGCAGTGAATCGGCTTGGACTAGCGGAGTCACCGGGGAGCTGTTTTTT. Translation: CASSESAWTSGVTGELFF.